This is a list of T cell receptor beta chains from one sample in a study of T-cell reconstitution after alpha-beta-depleted transplantation in children. Via MiXCR, TCRdb re-called the PCR reads, giving one row per CDR3 protein. The sample consists of around 600,000 distinct CDR3 sequences, 20% to 25% of them appearing once. Specimen: PBMCs, mostly from graft donor cells, collected 360 days after TCRalphabeta/CD19-depleted stem cell transplant. These receptor sequences come from a boy under two years old who had a stem cell transplant for acute myeloid leukemia, so the T cells may come from the graft donor. CDR3s include the opening cysteine and the closing phenylalanine or tryptophan. The D gene is left open where the match is weak. The size field is filled for only some rows; it gives once, few, many or a size class.

.	TRBV29-1	TRBJ2-5	.	TGCAGCGTTGAAGTGGACAGACAAGAGACCCAGTACTTC	CSVEVDRQETQYF
.	TRBV6-2/TRBV6-3	TRBJ1-5	.	TGTGCCAGCAGTTTTTCCCGGGGCAGGGGCTCGTCCGGCAATCAGCCCCAGCATTTT	CASSFSRGRGSSGNQPQHF
TRBD2	TRBV6-5	TRBJ2-5	.	TGTGCCAGCAGTTACGGGGGGCGACTAGCGGAGACCCAGTACTTC	CASSYGGRLAETQYF
.	TRBV29-1	TRBJ2-3	.	TGCAGCGTTGAAGACATGGCGGAGAGCACAGATACGCAGTATTTT	CSVEDMAESTDTQYF
TRBD1	TRBV20-1	TRBJ1-5	.	TGCAGTGCTAGACAGGGACAGGGCAGCCAGCCCCAGCATTTT	CSARQGQGSQPQHF
.	TRBV24-1	TRBJ2-7	many	TGTGCCACCAGTGACGGCAACTCCTACGAGCAGTACTTC	CATSDGNSYEQYF
.	TRBV12-3/TRBV12-4	TRBJ2-7	few	TGTGCCAGCAGTTCAGCCATTTGGGCGGATAAACACTACGAGCAGTACTTC	CASSSAIWADKHYEQYF
.	TRBV12-3/TRBV12-4	TRBJ2-3	few	TGTGCCAGCAGTTTAGATCTAGGCACAGATACGCAGTATTTT	CASSLDLGTDTQYF
.	TRBV6-5	TRBJ2-6	.	TGTGCCAGCAGTCTACCTTCTGGGGCCAACGTCCTGACTTTC	CASSLPSGANVLTF
.	TRBV9	TRBJ2-1	.	TGTGCCAGCAGCCTGTTAGCTAGAAATGAGCAGTTCTTC	CASSLLARNEQFF
.	TRBV4-3	TRBJ2-3	many	TGTGCCAGCAGCCAAGGAGATACGCAGTATTTT	CASSQGDTQYF
.	TRBV2	TRBJ1-1	many	TGTGCCAGCAAGGGTCGGCAGGGTAGCACTGAAGCTTTCTTT	CASKGRQGSTEAFF
TRBD2	TRBV20-1	TRBJ2-3	few	TGCAGTGCTAGAGGTGCGGGGGGGCGGTCCACAGATACGCAGTATTTT	CSARGAGGRSTDTQYF
.	TRBV7-9	TRBJ2-5	few	TGTGCCAGCAACCACCACAGTGTTCAAGAGACCCAGTACTTC	CASNHHSVQETQYF
.	TRBV20-1	TRBJ1-1	few	TGCAGTGCTAGAGATTGGGAGGGAACCACTGAAGCTTTCTTT	CSARDWEGTTEAFF
TRBD1	TRBV5-4	TRBJ2-4	.	TGTGCCAGCAGCGCGGACAGGGACATTCAGTACTTC	CASSADRDIQYF
TRBD2	TRBV20-1	TRBJ2-7	.	TGCAGTGCTAGAGCCGGGACAAGGGGAGGTTCTAGCGGGGGATCCTACGAGCACTACTTC	CSARAGTRGGSSGGSYEHYF
.	TRBV27	TRBJ2-3	many	TGTGCCAGCAGTGGGACTCATCCATCCCTTCTCACAGATACGCAGTATTTT	CASSGTHPSLLTDTQYF
TRBD1	TRBV2	TRBJ1-3	.	TGTGCCAGCAGTGCGAGACAGGGGCTGGGAAACACCATATATTTT	CASSARQGLGNTIYF
.	TRBV13	TRBJ2-5	.	TGTGCCAGCAGCCCACCCGCTTTAACCCCAGAGGCCCAGTACTTC	CASSPPALTPEAQYF
TRBD1	TRBV4-1	TRBJ1-1	many	TGCGCCAGCAGCCAAGATCGAGTGGACAGGGTGACTGAAGCTTTCTTT	CASSQDRVDRVTEAFF
.	TRBV5-1	TRBJ2-5	few	TGCGCCAGCAGCTTGGAGTCGGGACGAGGGGTAACCCAAGAGACCCAGTACTTC	CASSLESGRGVTQETQYF
TRBD2	TRBV10-3	TRBJ2-5	few	TGTGCCATCAGTGGGTCGGGAGGGGAGACCCAGTACTTC	CAISGSGGETQYF
.	TRBV20-1	TRBJ1-3	few	TGCAGTGCTAGAGACGGGGTTTCTGGAAACACCATATATTTT	CSARDGVSGNTIYF
.	TRBV12-3/TRBV12-4	TRBJ2-3	.	TGTGCCAGCAGTTTTCCCGGCTACACAGATACGCAGTATTTT	CASSFPGYTDTQYF